These 18 T cell receptor beta chains came from one sample sequenced in a study of blood T cell repertoires in COVID-19. Here immunoSEQ multiplex PCR was the method, and the copy in TCRdb shows in-frame clones only, minus some. The sample consists of some 200,000 clones, around four fifths of them appearing once. The sequenced material came from peripheral blood. The origin of the receptors is a woman in her 70s with COVID-19, enrolled during active disease.

Turning to this clone: The junction does not match germline at one end; this may be a read error. The chain is built from TRBV28 and TRBJ1-5, with D tentatively TRBD1 (5 bases). CDR1 MDHEN and CDR2 SYDVKM come from the germline V gene. CDR3 length equals 15 residues. CDR3: CANSLGGGGNQPQHF. DNA of the CDR3: TGTGCCAACAGTTTGGGGGGAGGGGGCAATCAGCCCCAGCATTTT.

This clone showed up just once. The chain joins TRBV25-1 to TRBJ2-1; 9 bases fit TRBD2. The V gene end was trimmed by 5 bases and the J gene end by 6 bases; junction bases not matched to a gene: 8. The length of the CDR3 is 15 residues. Looked up from germline, CDR1 is MGHDK and CDR2 is SYGVNS. The CDR3 DNA reads TGTGCCAGCAGTCAAGCTCTAGCGGGACCCAATGAGCAGTTCTTC. Residues: CASSQALAGPNEQFF.

The CDR3 coding sequence is TGTGCCAGCAGCTTCTTGACAGGGGTTAGGACTGAAGCTTTCTTT. Its protein is CASSFLTGVRTEAFF. The chain employs TRBV7-9 and TRBJ1-1; 8 positions agree with TRBD1. The CDR3 is made up of 15 amino acids. Germline V gene lookup returns CDR1 SEHNR and CDR2 FQNEAQ (reference sequence). V shed 3 bases, J shed 5 bases, and the junction held 8 bases outside the gene matches. Variable domain in full (rest from reference TRBV7-9 and TRBJ1-1): DTGVSQNPRHKITKRGQNVTFRCDPISEHNRLYWYRQTLGQGPEFLTYFQNEAQLEKSRLLSDRFSAERPKGSFSTLEIQRTEQGDSAMYLCASSFLTGVRTEAFFGQGTRLTVV.

The J gene is TRBJ1-5, the V gene TRBV19, with D possibly matching TRBD1 (5 bases). Trimming took 7 bases from V and 0 from J, leaving 7 bases between them. The CDR3 loop spans 13 amino acids. From germline, CDR1 is LNHDA and CDR2 SQIVND (reference sequence). The CDR3 sequence is CASTTVSNQPQHF. The CDR3 DNA sequence: TGTGCCAGTACGACAGTTAGCAATCAGCCCCAGCATTTT.

The gene calls are TRBV5-6 and TRBJ1-2, with D perhaps matching TRBD1 (5 bases). This CDR3 region has 17 residues. Trimming shortened V by 0 bases and J by 0 bases, and 15 bases separated the two germline ends. Germline assignment: CDR1 SGHDT and CDR2 YYEEEE. The CDR3 spells CASSLVAGRTSNYGYTF. CDR3 coding DNA: TGTGCCAGCAGCTTGGTGGCAGGGCGTACTTCTAACTATGGCTACACCTTC.

The chain links TRBV28 to TRBJ2-7; D ambiguous. Germline CDR1 is MDHEN and CDR2 is SYDVKM. V gave up 2 bases and J gave up 5 bases, with 16 bases separating them. The CDR3 is 15 residues long. Here the CDR3 reads CASSLGQTFLDEQYF. For the CDR3, the DNA is TGTGCCAGCAGTTTAGGGCAGACCTTTTTGGACGAGCAGTACTTC.

The chain couples TRBV11-3 to TRBJ2-1; 10 bases are shared with TRBD2. The ends lost 8 bases at V and 7 bases at J; junction bases unmatched: 14. The V gene's germline CDR1 is SGHNT and CDR2 YENEEA. This CDR3 spans 16 amino acids. CDR3 sequence: CASEAVTSGFWNEQFF. DNA of the CDR3: TGTGCCAGCGAGGCAGTGACTAGCGGGTTCTGGAATGAGCAGTTCTTC. The complete variable domain, with remaining parts taken from reference TRBV11-3 and TRBJ2-1, reads EAGVVQSPRYKIIEKKQPVAFWCNPISGHNTLYWYLQNLGQGPELLIRYENEEAVDDSQLPKDRFSAERLKGVDSTLKIQPAELGDSAVYLCASEAVTSGFWNEQFFGPGTRLTVL.

The chain carries TRBV10-3 and TRBJ2-7; tentative D call: TRBD2 (6 bases). Germline V CDR1 and CDR2: ENHRY, SYGVKD. Trimming removed 3 bases at V and 1 base at J, with 16 bases between. The length of the CDR3 is 16 residues. CDR3 amino acids: CAISEVRRAGSYEQYF. The CDR3 nucleotides read TGTGCCATCAGTGAAGTCCGGAGGGCCGGGTCCTACGAGCAGTACTTC.

The J gene is TRBJ2-3, the V gene TRBV7-3, with 13 bases aligning to TRBD2. This CDR3 comprises 15 residues. The germline CDR1 and CDR2 sequences are SGHTA and FQGTGA. With 5 bases clipped from V and 5 bases from J, the junction kept 4 bases outside the gene matches. The CDR3 sequence is CASSLRLAGGDTQYF. Here the CDR3 DNA reads TGTGCCAGCAGCCTCCGACTAGCGGGAGGAGATACGCAGTATTTT.

The chain couples TRBV6-5 to TRBJ2-1; the match to TRBD1 covers 10 bases. The germline gives CDR1 MNHEY, CDR2 SVGAGI. Trimming took 5 bases from V and 12 from J; bases not matched to a gene: 7. This CDR3 is 13 amino acids long. CDR3 bases: TGTGCCAGCAGTCCCCCAGACAGGGGGCGGCAGTTCTTC. Its translation is CASSPPDRGRQFF.

The rearrangement joins TRBV24-1 to TRBJ2-1; perhaps TRBD2 as D (6 bases). V lost 2 bases to trimming and J lost 6 bases, with 16 bases between them. The germline V gene has CDR1 KGHDR and CDR2 SFDVKD. The CDR3 covers 16 residues. The chain's CDR3 is CATSDSMAGTGNEQFF. The CDR3 nucleotides are TGTGCCACCAGTGATTCAATGGCGGGAACTGGCAATGAGCAGTTCTTC.

V and J are TRBV5-4 and TRBJ1-2; no definite D call. Germline V gives CDR1 SGHNT, CDR2 YYREEE (reference sequence). Trimming took off 2 bases at V and 8 bases at J, with 10 bases between the two ends. The CDR3 is 12 amino acids. CDR3 loop: CASSLDSRGYTF. The CDR3 bases are TGTGCCAGCAGCTTAGACTCTCGGGGCTACACCTTC.

This chain connects TRBV3-1 (or the pseudogene TRBV3-2) to TRBJ1-1, with unresolved D. Germline lookup yields CDR1 LGHDT and CDR2 YNNKEL (reference sequence). CDR3 length: 15 residues. V lost 4 bases and J 4 bases, leaving 16 bases between the germline ends. CDR3 sequence reads: CASSPQAVIGTEAFF. The CDR3 bases are TGTGCCAGCAGCCCACAAGCGGTTATCGGCACTGAAGCTTTCTTT.

By sample share, this clone is medium-sized. The chain links TRBV28 to TRBJ2-3; D gene unclear. Deletions cut 5 bases from V and 0 bases from J, with 15 bases between. The CDR3 loop spans 16 amino acids. CDR1 MDHEN and CDR2 SYDVKM come from the germline V gene. The CDR3 coding sequence is TGTGCCAGCAGTCCCCTATCCCGTCTTAGCACAGATACGCAGTATTTT. Protein sequence: CASSPLSRLSTDTQYF.

This rearrangement joins TRBV18 to TRBJ1-2, with a weak D call TRBD1 (5 bases). CDR1 KGHSH and CDR2 LQKENI come from the germline V gene. The CDR3 length is 14 residues. With 2 bases removed from V and 1 base from J, the gap between germline ends came to 8 bases. The CDR3 DNA reads TGTGCCAGCTCACCAAGGACACTTAACTATGGCTACACCTTC. The encoded protein is CASSPRTLNYGYTF.

This chain connects TRBV11-2 to TRBJ1-1; 9 bases match TRBD1. Germline CDR1 reads SGHAT; CDR2 reads FQNNGV. V was clipped by 3 bases and J by 8 bases; unmatched bases: 10. CDR3 length: 15 residues. The CDR3 is CASSFLQGAPGEAFF. In nucleotides, the CDR3 is TGTGCCAGCAGCTTTTTACAGGGGGCGCCGGGGGAAGCTTTCTTT. The full variable domain, its missing parts supplied by reference TRBV11-2 and TRBJ1-1, is EAGVAQSPRYKIIEKRQSVAFWCNPISGHATLYWYQQILGQGPKLLIQFQNNGVVDDSQLPKDRFSAERLKGVDSTLKIQPAKLEDSAVYLCASSFLQGAPGEAFFGQGTRLTVV.

The chain combines TRBV28 with TRBJ1-4, with D perhaps matching TRBD1 (6 bases). The CDR3 consists of 12 residues. Germline V lookup: CDR1 MDHEN, CDR2 SYDVKM. V was shortened by 4 bases and J by 7 bases, with 7 bases between the two germline ends. The CDR3: CASSSDSEKLFF. In nucleotides, the CDR3 is TGTGCCAGCAGTTCGGACAGTGAAAAACTGTTTTTT.

V is TRBV4-3 and J is TRBJ2-7; 9 nucleotides align to TRBD2. Germline trimming cut 0 bases from V and 0 bases from J; bases unmatched to any gene: 3. Germline V CDR1 and CDR2: LGHNA, YSLEER. This CDR3 is built from 16 residues. The CDR3 region has the DNA TGCGCCAGCAGCCAAGAGGGTAGCGGGAGCTCCTACGAGCAGTACTTC. Translated, it gives CASSQEGSGSSYEQYF.